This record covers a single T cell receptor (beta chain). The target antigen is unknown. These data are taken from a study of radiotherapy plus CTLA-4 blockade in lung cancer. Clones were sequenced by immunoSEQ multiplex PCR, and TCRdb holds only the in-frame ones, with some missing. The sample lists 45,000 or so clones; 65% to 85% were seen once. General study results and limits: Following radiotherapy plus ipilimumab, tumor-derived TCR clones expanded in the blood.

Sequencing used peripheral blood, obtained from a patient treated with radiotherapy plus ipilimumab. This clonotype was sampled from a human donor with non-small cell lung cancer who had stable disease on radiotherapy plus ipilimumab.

CDR3: CASSLWSGTEAFF. CDR3 DNA: TGTGCCAGCAGTTTATGGTCAGGGACTGAAGCTTTCTTT. The V and J genes are TRBV27 and TRBJ1-1, with D possibly matching TRBD1 (5 bases). This CDR3 contains 13 residues. Trimming took 1 base from V and 5 from J, leaving 8 bases between them. The germline V gene has CDR1 MNHEY and CDR2 SMNVEV (reference sequence).